The source of this T cell receptor beta chain is a study of T cell repertoires in cytomegalovirus infection (dated by TCRdb to the late 2010s). Regarding the complete study: The peptide stimulations were aimed at well-studied HLA-B-restricted epitopes as well as recently identified HLA-C-restricted CMV epitopes, whose presentation resists viral immunomodulation. The HLA type of each donor mattered for the analysis, because public TCR beta signatures pointed to carriage of CMV infection along with the matching HLA type.

Sequencing was carried out with an Illumina HiSeq 1500. TCRdb trimmed the raw reads at Q25, called clones with MiXCR and kept productive beta chains. Here each entry gathers all rows of one CDR3 protein and keeps the most common genes and DNA. The sample includes about 830,000 distinct CDR3 sequences, with 30% to 35% observed a single time. Over 10% of the sample is in the top ten clones. The study at large found these results: In both this cohort and an independent cohort of 350 or so donors, the cumulative frequency of public TCR beta family members distinguished carriers of CMV infection plus the relevant HLA type. In the ex vivo response, HLA-C-restricted CMV-specific TCR beta clonotypes were dominant, and in two of eight donors the single most frequent clonotype came from this HLA-C-restricted group.

Sample treatment or condition, as interpreted from the label and publication: in vitro stimulation with specific CMV peptide epitopes to enrich CMV-specific T cells. In this sample, this clonotype turned up many times. Its binding antigen is unknown. An end of the junction differs from the germline gene, which may be a read error. From the germline V gene, CDR1 is MGHDK and CDR2 is SYGVNS. The CDR3, cysteine through phenylalanine, is 11 amino acids long. Of all the DNA, just the CDR3 is kept, 33 bases in frame from base 1. This sequence was found in a human donor in good health (CMV status not recorded). Some clones in this sample may be carry-over from other donors' samples. The sequenced sample was cultured CD8+ T cells from PBMCs, obtained from culture after CMV antigen stimulation. The rearranged chain carries TRBV25-1 and TRBJ2-5, with no confidently assigned D gene. The DNA sequence reads TGCGCCAGCAGTGAGTCAGAGACCCAGTACTTC. This translates into CASSESETQYF.